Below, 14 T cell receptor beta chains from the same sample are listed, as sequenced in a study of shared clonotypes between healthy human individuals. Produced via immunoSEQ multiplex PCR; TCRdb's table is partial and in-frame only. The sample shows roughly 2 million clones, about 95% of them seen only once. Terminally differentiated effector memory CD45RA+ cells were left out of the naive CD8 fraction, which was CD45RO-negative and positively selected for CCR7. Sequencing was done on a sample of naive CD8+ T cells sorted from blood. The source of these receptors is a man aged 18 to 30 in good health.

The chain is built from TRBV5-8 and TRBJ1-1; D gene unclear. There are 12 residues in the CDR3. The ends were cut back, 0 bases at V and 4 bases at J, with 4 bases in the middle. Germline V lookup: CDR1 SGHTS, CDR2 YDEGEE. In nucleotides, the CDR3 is TGTGCCAGCAGCTTGGCGCGCACTGAAGCTTTCTTT. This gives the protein CASSLARTEAFF.

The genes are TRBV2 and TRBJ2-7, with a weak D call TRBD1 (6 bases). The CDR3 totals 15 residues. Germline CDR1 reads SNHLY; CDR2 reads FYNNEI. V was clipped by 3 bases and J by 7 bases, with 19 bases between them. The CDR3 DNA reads TGTGCCAGCAGTGATAGGGGGATTACCACCTGGGAGCAGTACTTC. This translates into CASSDRGITTWEQYF. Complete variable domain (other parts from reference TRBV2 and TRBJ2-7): EPEVTQTPSHQVTQMGQEVILRCVPISNHLYFYWYRQILGQKVEFLVSFYNNEISEKSEIFDDQFSVERPDGSNFTLKIRSTKLEDSAMYFCASSDRGITTWEQYFGPGTRLTVT.

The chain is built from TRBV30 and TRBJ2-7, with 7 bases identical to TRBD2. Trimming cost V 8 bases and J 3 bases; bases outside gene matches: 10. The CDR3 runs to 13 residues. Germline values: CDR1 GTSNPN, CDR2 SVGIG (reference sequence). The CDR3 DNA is TGTGCCGCGGGAGTCCCCTGGAGCTACGAGCAGTACTTC. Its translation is CAAGVPWSYEQYF.

In DNA, the CDR3 is TGTGCCAGCAGTTCCCTTTTTCAGGGAGAACGCTACGAGCAGTACTTC. The encoded protein is CASSSLFQGERYEQYF. The rearrangement joins TRBV6-5 to TRBJ2-7; D is tentatively TRBD1 or TRBD2 (5 bases each). The V end was cut by 4 bases, the J end by 3 bases, with 19 bases between. The CDR3 spans 16 residues. CDR1 is MNHEY, CDR2 SVGAGI, per germline.

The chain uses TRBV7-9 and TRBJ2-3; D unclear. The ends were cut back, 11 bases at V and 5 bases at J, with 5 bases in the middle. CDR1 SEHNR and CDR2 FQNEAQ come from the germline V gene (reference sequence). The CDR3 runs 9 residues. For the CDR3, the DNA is TGTGCCGGAAAAGATACGCAGTATTTT. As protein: CAGKDTQYF.

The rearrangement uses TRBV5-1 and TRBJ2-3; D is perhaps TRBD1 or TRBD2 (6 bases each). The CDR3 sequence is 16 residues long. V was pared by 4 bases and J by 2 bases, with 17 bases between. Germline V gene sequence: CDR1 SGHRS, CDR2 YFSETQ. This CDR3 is CASSPMEGGSTDTQYF. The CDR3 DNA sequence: TGCGCCAGCAGCCCCATGGAGGGGGGTTCCACAGATACGCAGTATTTT.

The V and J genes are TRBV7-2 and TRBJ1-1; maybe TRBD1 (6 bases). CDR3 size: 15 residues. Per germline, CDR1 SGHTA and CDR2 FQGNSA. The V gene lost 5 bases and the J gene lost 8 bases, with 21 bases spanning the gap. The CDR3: CASSPRRDTHWEAFF. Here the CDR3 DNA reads TGTGCCAGCAGCCCTAGACGGGACACTCATTGGGAAGCTTTCTTT.

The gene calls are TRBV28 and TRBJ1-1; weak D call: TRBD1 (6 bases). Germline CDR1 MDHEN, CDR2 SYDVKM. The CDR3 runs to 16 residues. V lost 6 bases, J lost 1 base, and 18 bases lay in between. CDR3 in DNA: TGTGCCAGCAGCTCCCCCAGGTTCAGGGGGAACACTGAAGCTTTCTTT. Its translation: CASSSPRFRGNTEAFF.

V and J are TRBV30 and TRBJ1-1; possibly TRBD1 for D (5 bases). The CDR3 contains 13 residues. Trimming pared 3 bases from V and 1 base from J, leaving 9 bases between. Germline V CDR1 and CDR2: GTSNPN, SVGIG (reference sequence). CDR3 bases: TGTGCCTGGAGGGACACCTGGAACACTGAAGCTTTCTTT. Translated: CAWRDTWNTEAFF.

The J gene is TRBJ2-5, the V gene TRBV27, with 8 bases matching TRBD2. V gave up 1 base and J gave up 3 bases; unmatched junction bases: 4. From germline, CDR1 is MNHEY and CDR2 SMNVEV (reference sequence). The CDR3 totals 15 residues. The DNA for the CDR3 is TGTGCCAGCAGTTTATACGGGGGGGCTGAAGAGACCCAGTACTTC. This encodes CASSLYGGAEETQYF.

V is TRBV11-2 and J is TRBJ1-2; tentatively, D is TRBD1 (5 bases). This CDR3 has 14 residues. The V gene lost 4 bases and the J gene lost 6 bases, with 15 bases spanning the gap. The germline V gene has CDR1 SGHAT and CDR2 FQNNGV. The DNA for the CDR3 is TGTGCCAGCAGCTCCCCTCCAATGACAGATGGCTACACCTTC. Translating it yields CASSSPPMTDGYTF.

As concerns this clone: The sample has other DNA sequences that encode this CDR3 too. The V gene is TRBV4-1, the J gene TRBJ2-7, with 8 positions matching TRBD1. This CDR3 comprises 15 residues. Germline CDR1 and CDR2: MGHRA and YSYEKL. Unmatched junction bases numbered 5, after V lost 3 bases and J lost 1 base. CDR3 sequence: CASSHGTGSSYEQYF. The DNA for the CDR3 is TGCGCCAGCAGCCACGGGACAGGCAGTTCCTACGAGCAGTACTTC.

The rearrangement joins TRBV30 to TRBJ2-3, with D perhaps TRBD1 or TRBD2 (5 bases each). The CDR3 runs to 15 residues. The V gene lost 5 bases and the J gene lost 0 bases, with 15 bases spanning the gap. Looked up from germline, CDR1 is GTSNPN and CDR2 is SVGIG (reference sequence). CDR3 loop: CAWSPGGTSTDTQYF. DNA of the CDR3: TGTGCCTGGTCCCCCGGTGGGACCAGCACAGATACGCAGTATTTT.

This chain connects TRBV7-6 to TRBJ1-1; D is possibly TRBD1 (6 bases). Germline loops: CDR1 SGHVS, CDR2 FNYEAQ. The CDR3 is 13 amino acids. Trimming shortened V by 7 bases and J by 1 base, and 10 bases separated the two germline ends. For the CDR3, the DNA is TGTGCCAGCACCGAGGGGGGGAACACTGAAGCTTTCTTT. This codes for CASTEGGNTEAFF.